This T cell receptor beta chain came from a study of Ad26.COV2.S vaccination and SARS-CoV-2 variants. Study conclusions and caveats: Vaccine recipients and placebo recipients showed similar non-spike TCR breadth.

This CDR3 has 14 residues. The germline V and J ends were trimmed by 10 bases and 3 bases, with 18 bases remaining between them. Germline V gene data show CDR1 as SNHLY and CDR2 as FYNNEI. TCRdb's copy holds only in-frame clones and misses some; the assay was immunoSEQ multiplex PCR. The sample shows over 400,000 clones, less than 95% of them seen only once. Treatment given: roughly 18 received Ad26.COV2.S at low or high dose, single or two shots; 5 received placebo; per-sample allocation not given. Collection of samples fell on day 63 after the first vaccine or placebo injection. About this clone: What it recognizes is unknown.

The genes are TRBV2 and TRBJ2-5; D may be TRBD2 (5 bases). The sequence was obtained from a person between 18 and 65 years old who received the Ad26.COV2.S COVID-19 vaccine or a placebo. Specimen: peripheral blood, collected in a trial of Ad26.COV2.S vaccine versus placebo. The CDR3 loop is CATLPARGKETQYF. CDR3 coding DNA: TGTGCCACCCTTCCGGCCCGGGGTAAAGAGACCCAGTACTTC.